This T cell receptor (beta chain) was sequenced in a study of circulating CD8 cells and anti-PD-1 response in melanoma. Looking at the study overall: About 45% of the 13 patients had prior targeted therapy or immunotherapy; seven did not.

This clonotype is labeled large. The QIAseq Immune Repertoire TCR panel built the libraries from roughly 15 ng of total RNA. TCRdb recomputed calls from the reads with MiXCR, one row per CDR3 protein. The table lists some 540 distinct CDR3 sequences, around 8.2% of them singletons. Sorting of live CD3+CD8+TCRalphabeta+ cells by PD-1 and/or TIGIT gave four subsets. The clonotype originates from a human donor with melanoma. The sequencing used CD8+ T cells from PBMCs, collected at baseline or after one month of anti-PD-1 therapy (not recorded which).

As DNA, the CDR3 is TGTGCCAGCAGCCAGAGTGGGACAGGGGCTGGGGCCAACGTCCTGACTTTC. Protein product: CASSQSGTGAGANVLTF. The chain employs TRBV4-2 and TRBJ2-6, with 10 bases lining up with TRBD1. Germline V gives CDR1 LGHNA, CDR2 YNFKEQ. The trim removed 3 bases at V and 2 bases at J, leaving 4 bases unmatched. The CDR3 totals 17 residues.